This T cell receptor beta chain appears in the sequencing data of a study of blood T cell repertoires in COVID-19. Study overall: PBMCs, B-cell-depleted T cells, or T cells provided the cDNA or gDNA that made up the material.

V lost 2 bases to trimming and J lost 4 bases, with 11 bases between them. Germline assignment: CDR1 MNHEY and CDR2 SMNVEV (reference sequence). This CDR3 is 14 amino acids long. Allocation to cohorts depended on clinical history reported by the participants. Libraries were prepared by immunoSEQ multiplex PCR; TCRdb keeps only in-frame clonotypes and omits some of them. The sample contains around 310,000 clones, about 89% of which appear only once. The receptor was derived from a woman aged 40 to 50 who had recovered from COVID-19. This chain links TRBV27 with TRBJ1-1; maybe TRBD1 (5 bases). Sequencing used PBMCs or T cells enriched from blood (not recorded which). The DNA of the CDR3 is TGTGCCAGCAGTTTAAACAGGAGGGGCACTGAAGCTTTCTTT. Translation: CASSLNRRGTEAFF.